The 17 T cell receptor beta chains below all came from one sample that was sequenced in a study of blood T cells in healthy people across ages. A second 7 to 11 cycle PCR used barcoded and J-beta primers. TCRdb reprocessed the 5' RACE reads via MiXCR and lists one record per CDR3 protein. The sample lists approximately 810,000 distinct CDR3 sequences, roughly 26% occurring once. The sequenced sample was blood. These TCRs come from a woman of 80 years or more in good health.

The chain joins TRBV6-5 to TRBJ2-7, with TRBD2 matching 7 bases. This CDR3 spans 15 amino acids. Germline V lookup: CDR1 MNHEY, CDR2 SVGAGI. After removal of 4 bases from V and 0 bases from J, the junction contained 6 bases not matched to a gene. Here the CDR3 reads CASSLLAYSSYEQYF. The CDR3 bases are TGTGCCAGCAGTTTACTAGCGTACAGCTCCTACGAGCAGTACTTC.

This sequence joins TRBV12-3 or TRBV12-4 and TRBJ1-2; the D is unclear. V dropped 2 bases and J dropped 6 bases, with 10 bases sitting between them. The CDR3 has 13 amino acids. The CDR3 reads CASSLSATHGYTF. The CDR3 nucleotides read TGTGCCAGCAGTTTATCGGCCACCCATGGCTACACCTTC.

The sample holds a few counts of this clonotype. The chain is built from TRBV20-1 and TRBJ1-6; D unclear. Trimming removed 0 bases at V and 0 bases at J, with 9 bases between. CDR1 is DFQATT, CDR2 SNEGSKA, per germline (reference sequence). This CDR3 contains 16 residues. CDR3 sequence (DNA): TGCAGTGCTAGAGATCTCCGGAGCTCCTATAATTCACCCCTCCACTTT. Protein sequence: CSARDLRSSYNSPLHF.

This sequence joins TRBV10-2 and TRBJ2-3; 7 bases fit TRBD2. With V trimmed by 7 bases and J by 2 bases, 9 bases remained unmatched. The CDR3 length is 15 residues. From germline, CDR1 is WSHSY and CDR2 SAAADI. CDR3 sequence: CASTRALALTDTQYF. CDR3 coding DNA: TGCGCCAGCACCAGGGCACTAGCGCTCACAGATACGCAGTATTTT.

This clonotype was seen at least ten times. The chain's CDR3 is CASSSAWVSYEQYF. The DNA of the CDR3 is TGTGCCAGCAGCTCCGCGTGGGTTTCCTACGAGCAGTACTTC. The chain employs TRBV7-2 and TRBJ2-7; unclear D gene. CDR1 SGHTA and CDR2 FQGNSA come from the germline V gene. The CDR3 sequence is 14 residues long. The V end lost 4 bases, the J end lost 1 base, and 11 bases lay between the germline ends.

This clonotype turned up a few times. The chain employs TRBV19 and TRBJ2-5; TRBD1 is a possible D gene (5 bases). Germline V gene lookup returns CDR1 LNHDA and CDR2 SQIVND (reference sequence). Trimming removed 3 bases at V and 5 bases at J, with 10 bases between. This CDR3 contains 13 residues. The CDR3 region has the DNA TGTGCCAGTAGTATGGGCAGGGCGGAGACCCAGTACTTC. This gives the protein CASSMGRAETQYF.

V and J are TRBV20-1 and TRBJ1-2; D call uncertain. The CDR3 spans 17 residues. The V end lost 5 bases, the J end lost 4 bases, and 26 bases lay between the germline ends. CDR1 is DFQATT, CDR2 SNEGSKA, per germline (reference sequence). The CDR3 DNA follows: TGCAGTGCTGGCTCCGGACCTTCGGTCTTAACCGGCTATGGCTACACCTTC. It is translated as CSAGSGPSVLTGYGYTF.

The chain is built from TRBV12-3 or TRBV12-4 and TRBJ2-1; TRBD2 is a possible D gene (7 bases). V lost 6 bases to trimming and J lost 0 bases, with 21 bases between them. The CDR3 extends over 18 amino acids. The CDR3 region is CASSVSLGGQSSYNEQFF. In DNA form, the CDR3 reads TGTGCCAGCAGCGTAAGTTTGGGGGGGCAGAGCTCCTACAATGAGCAGTTCTTC.

This clonotype was counted between two and nine times. The V and J genes are TRBV15 and TRBJ2-2; D call uncertain. The CDR3 is made up of 14 amino acids. V lost 9 bases and J 0 bases, leaving 11 bases between the germline ends. Germline V gene sequence: CDR1 LNHNV, CDR2 YYDKDF (reference sequence). CDR3 region: CATRPEANTGELFF. CDR3 sequence (DNA): TGTGCCACGCGGCCGGAAGCGAACACCGGGGAGCTGTTTTTT.

This clonotype was detected ten times or more. This chain links TRBV15 with TRBJ1-2; possible D gene TRBD1, 5 bases. The V and J ends lost 6 bases and 7 bases respectively, with 15 bases between them. CDR1 is LNHNV, CDR2 YYDKDF, per germline (reference sequence). CDR3 length: 13 residues. In DNA, the CDR3 is TGTGCCACCAGTGGGGGTCGGGTTGGTGGCTACACCTTC. Translated, it gives CATSGGRVGGYTF.

This clonotype was picked up many times. The V gene is TRBV6-6, the J gene TRBJ2-7; 15 nucleotides agree with TRBD2. Judging by the DNA end, TRBJ2-5 fits better; the J call may be wrong. CDR1 MNHNY and CDR2 SVGAGI come from the germline V gene (reference sequence). The CDR3 length is 14 residues. This CDR3 is CASGLAGGSSTQYF. CDR3 DNA: TGTGCCAGTGGACTAGCGGGGGGGTCGTCGACCCAGTACTTC.

This clonotype was detected many times. The chain carries TRBV27 and TRBJ2-1, with TRBD2 matching 8 bases. V lost 2 bases and J lost 3; bases outside the gene matches: 9. From germline, CDR1 is MNHEY and CDR2 SMNVEV (reference sequence). The CDR3 has 17 residues. The CDR3 region has the DNA TGTGCCAGCAGTTTACTGCGCCGGGGGGGGGACTACAATGAGCAGTTCTTC. As protein: CASSLLRRGGDYNEQFF.

The chain is built from TRBV19 and TRBJ1-1; D gene unclear. Germline assignment: CDR1 LNHDA and CDR2 SQIVND (reference sequence). This CDR3 spans 12 amino acids. Deletions cut 8 bases from V and 3 bases from J, with 10 bases between. The CDR3, as DNA: TGTGCCAGTGTTGATTTGGACACTGAAGCTTTCTTT. Translating gives CASVDLDTEAFF.

There are a few counts of this clonotype. The chain is built from TRBV7-2 and TRBJ1-1, with D maybe TRBD1 (5 bases). V was cut by 5 bases and J by 8 bases, with 15 bases left in between. Looked up from germline, CDR1 is SGHTA and CDR2 is FQGNSA. The CDR3 totals 13 residues. The DNA for the CDR3 is TGTGCCAGCAGCCCAGGGTTTACCTCAGAAGCTTTCTTT. This sequence encodes CASSPGFTSEAFF.

This clonotype appeared a few times. The V call is TRBV15, the J call TRBJ1-1, with D possibly matching TRBD1 (5 bases). Between the trimmed V and J ends, which lost 5 bases and 6 bases, there was a span of 13 bases. The CDR3 is made up of 13 amino acids. Per germline, CDR1 LNHNV and CDR2 YYDKDF (reference sequence). The CDR3 nucleotides read TGTGCCACCAGCCCCTACAGGAGTCCTGAAGCTTTCTTT. Protein product: CATSPYRSPEAFF.

The CDR3 region is CASSLPPNYEQYF. CDR3 nucleotides: TGTGCCAGCAGCTTACCCCCGAACTACGAGCAGTACTTC. V gene TRBV7-9 combines with J gene TRBJ2-4; no clear D. The J call may not be correct, given that the DNA end is closer to TRBJ2-7. Looked up from germline, CDR1 is SEHNR and CDR2 is FQNEAQ (reference sequence). This CDR3 is 13 amino acids long.

This clonotype was recorded many times. This chain joins TRBV20-1 and TRBJ2-1; possibly TRBD2 for D (5 bases). CDR1 and CDR2 from the germline V gene are DFQATT and SNEGSKA (reference sequence). This CDR3 spans 13 amino acids. The germline V and J ends were trimmed by 2 bases and 3 bases, with 8 bases remaining between them. DNA of the CDR3: TGCAGTGCTAGACCCCGGGACTACAATGAGCAGTTCTTC. It codes for CSARPRDYNEQFF.